This T cell receptor (beta chain) was captured by sequencing in a study of T cell responses to AZD1222 COVID-19 vaccine. General study findings and limits: Reports indicate that nearly half of spike-specific TCRs are directed at unmutated variant regions. With two AZD1222 doses given, Spike-specific TCR breadth and depth both rose.

Worth noting for this clone: Its antigen remains unknown.

Looked up from germline, CDR1 is LNHDA and CDR2 is SQIVND (reference sequence). This CDR3 is 13 amino acids long. V lost 3 bases to trimming and J lost 5 bases, with 10 bases between them. Produced via immunoSEQ multiplex PCR; TCRdb's table is partial and in-frame only. Of approximately 150,000 clones listed, 85% to 95% were seen once; the top ten hold over 0.85%. The chain carries TRBV19 and TRBJ2-5, with no clear D. Sequences were derived from peripheral blood, sampled on day 0 of MenACWY control vaccination. This clonotype was obtained from an adult in good health. DNA for the CDR3: TGTGCCAGTAGTATTACCTACTATGAGACCCAGTACTTC. Translating it yields CASSITYYETQYF. The full variable domain, with the rest looked up from reference TRBV19 and TRBJ2-5, is DGGITQSPKYLFRKEGQNVTLSCEQNLNHDAMYWYRQDPGQGLRLIYYSQIVNDFQKGDIAEGYSVSREKKESFPLTVTSAQKNPTAFYLCASSITYYETQYFGPGTRLLVL.